This passage covers 21 T cell receptor beta chains from one sample sequenced in a study of T cell responses to AZD1222 COVID-19 vaccine. The assay was immunoSEQ multiplex PCR, and TCRdb's table has in-frame clones only and misses some. Here the sample spans some 100,000 clones, approximately 90% being singletons. The material sequenced was peripheral blood, taken on day 0 of AZD1222 vaccination. Source of these receptors: an adult in good health.

The chain couples TRBV27 to TRBJ1-5; D call uncertain. In germline, CDR1 is MNHEY, CDR2 SMNVEV (reference sequence). With 4 bases removed from V and 0 bases from J, the gap between germline ends came to 10 bases. The CDR3 runs to 15 residues. For the CDR3, the DNA is TGTGCCAGCAGTTGGTTAAGGGATAGCAATCAGCCCCAGCATTTT. It codes for CASSWLRDSNQPQHF.

The genes are TRBV23-1 and TRBJ1-1; TRBD1 matches 7 bases. TRBV23-1 is an open reading frame, and its role is uncertain. The V gene end was trimmed by 0 bases and the J gene end by 5 bases; junction bases not matched to a gene: 21. The CDR3 sequence is 20 residues long. CDR3 sequence: CASSQSSGDRNNRGSTEAFF. The CDR3 DNA reads TGCGCCAGCAGTCAATCTTCGGGTGATAGAAATAACAGGGGAAGTACTGAAGCTTTCTTT.

J is TRBJ1-5 and V is TRBV6-5; TRBD1 matches at 7 bases. J gave up 2 bases and V 4 bases, and 5 bases lay outside the gene matches. The germline V gene encodes CDR1 MNHEY and CDR2 SVGAGI. There are 15 residues in the CDR3. The CDR3 is CASSSHGTGNQPQHF. In DNA form, the CDR3 reads TGTGCCAGCAGTTCCCACGGGACAGGCAATCAGCCCCAGCATTTT.

The chain joins TRBV4-3 to TRBJ1-4; TRBD1 matches 7 bases. V shed 0 bases, J shed 6 bases, and the junction held 10 bases outside the gene matches. The length of the CDR3 is 17 residues. Germline V gene data show CDR1 as LGHNA and CDR2 as YSLEER. This CDR3 is CASSQDDRVGLDEKLFF. CDR3 nucleotide sequence: TGCGCCAGCAGCCAAGATGACAGGGTGGGGCTTGATGAAAAACTGTTTTTT.

This clone was found once. This chain joins TRBV10-2 and TRBJ2-2; the D gene is possibly TRBD2 (7 bases). The V gene lost 8 bases and the J gene lost 6 bases, with 28 bases spanning the gap. CDR3 length: 18 amino acids. Germline lookup yields CDR1 WSHSY and CDR2 SAAADI. CDR3 sequence: CASCTGVWGGASSGELFF. The CDR3 region has the DNA TGCGCCAGCTGCACTGGCGTTTGGGGGGGCGCGAGTTCCGGGGAGCTGTTTTTT.

This chain links TRBV19 with TRBJ2-1; TRBD2 aligns across 10 bases. The CDR3 runs to 13 residues. Germline CDR1 and CDR2: LNHDA and SQIVND (reference sequence). Trimming took 10 bases from V and 15 from J; bases not matched to a gene: 15. The CDR3 here is CATFGTSVSVPFF. CDR3 DNA sequence: TGTGCCACTTTCGGGACTAGCGTCTCTGTACCGTTCTTC.

The CDR3 DNA reads TGCGCCAGCAGCTTGGCAGGGGGGGACACTGAAGCTTTCTTT. This translates into CASSLAGGDTEAFF. V is TRBV5-1 and J is TRBJ1-1, with TRBD1 matching 7 bases. The CDR3 consists of 14 residues. V dropped 0 bases and J dropped 3; count of bases not matched to a gene: 2. Germline V gene sequence: CDR1 SGHRS, CDR2 YFSETQ.

The chain couples TRBV19 to TRBJ1-5, with 10 bases aligning to TRBD1. J was trimmed by 6 bases and V by 6 bases; bases with no gene match: 8. Germline assignment: CDR1 LNHDA and CDR2 SQIVND (reference sequence). This CDR3 contains 15 residues. CDR3 in DNA: TGTGCCAGTAGACACCGGGACAGGGGCCCTCAGCCCCAGCATTTT. Translation gives CASRHRDRGPQPQHF.

J is TRBJ1-5 and V is TRBV7-8, with D maybe TRBD1 (5 bases). V lost 3 bases, J lost 3 bases, and 9 bases lay in between. CDR3 length: 14 amino acids. Germline V gene lookup returns CDR1 SGHVS and CDR2 FQNEAQ. The CDR3 protein is CASSFRDDNQPQHF. DNA for the CDR3: TGTGCCAGCAGCTTTAGGGACGACAATCAGCCCCAGCATTTT. Drawing the rest from reference TRBV7-8 and TRBJ1-5, the complete variable domain is GAGVSQSPRYKVAKRGQDVALRCDPISGHVSLFWYQQALGQGPEFLTYFQNEAQLDKSGLPSDRFFAERPEGSVSTLKIQRTQQEDSAVYLCASSFRDDNQPQHFGDGTRLSIL.

The chain employs TRBV7-9 and TRBJ1-3, with 8 positions matching TRBD1. V lost 5 bases to trimming and J lost 3 bases; unmatched junction nucleotides: 12. The CDR3 covers 17 residues. Germline V CDR1 and CDR2: SEHNR, FQNEAQ (reference sequence). CDR3 sequence reads: CASSPDRTGGSGNTIYF. The CDR3 bases are TGTGCCAGCAGCCCGGACCGAACAGGGGGAAGTGGAAACACCATATATTTT.

This sequence joins TRBV30 and TRBJ2-3, with 7 bases that match TRBD1. Trimming cost V 5 bases and J 1 base; bases outside gene matches: 3. Germline values: CDR1 GTSNPN, CDR2 SVGIG (reference sequence). The CDR3 loop spans 13 amino acids. The CDR3 protein is CAWGDRGTDTQYF. The CDR3, as DNA: TGTGCCTGGGGCGACAGGGGCACAGATACGCAGTATTTT.

This clone was found a few times. The chain is built from TRBV4-1 and TRBJ1-3, with a possible D match to TRBD1 (5 bases). V lost 1 base and J lost 5, with 15 bases in between. The CDR3 has 16 residues. Germline loops: CDR1 MGHRA, CDR2 YSYEKL. Here the CDR3 reads CASSQVIPRGRNTIYF. For the CDR3, the DNA is TGCGCCAGCAGCCAAGTAATCCCAAGGGGAAGAAACACCATATATTTT.

The chain is built from TRBV7-9 and TRBJ2-1, with D possibly being TRBD1 (5 bases). The V gene's germline CDR1 is SEHNR and CDR2 FQNEAQ (reference sequence). V dropped 3 bases and J dropped 5 bases, with 23 bases sitting between them. The CDR3 has 18 amino acids. CDR3 region: CASSFFARNGHLNNEQFF. As DNA, the CDR3 is TGTGCCAGCAGCTTCTTTGCCCGAAATGGACACCTCAACAATGAGCAGTTCTTC.

The chain combines TRBV7-8 with TRBJ2-7, with 7 bases identical to TRBD2. CDR3 length: 14 residues. The germline V gene encodes CDR1 SGHVS and CDR2 FQNEAQ. Germline trimming cut 2 bases from V and 3 bases from J; bases unmatched to any gene: 4. The CDR3 DNA is TGTGCCAGCAGCTTAAGCCTAGCGGACTACGAGCAGTACTTC. This sequence encodes CASSLSLADYEQYF.

V gene TRBV5-1 combines with J gene TRBJ1-2; D is undetermined. CDR3 size: 15 residues. Trimming cost V 4 bases and J 2 bases, with 15 bases left between them. CDR1 and CDR2 from the germline V gene are SGHRS and YFSETQ. This CDR3 reads CASSHYSRENYGYTF. The CDR3 DNA reads as TGCGCCAGCAGCCACTATTCAAGGGAGAACTATGGCTACACCTTC.

The chain recombines TRBV5-1 with TRBJ1-2; 7 nucleotides match TRBD1. The V gene end was trimmed by 0 bases and the J gene end by 6 bases; junction bases not matched to a gene: 14. This CDR3 has 17 residues. Germline V gene lookup returns CDR1 SGHRS and CDR2 YFSETQ. CDR3 residues: CASSLGGGKIVGNGYTF. CDR3 DNA sequence: TGCGCCAGCAGCTTGGGAGGGGGCAAGATTGTGGGGAATGGCTACACCTTC. The full variable domain, completed using reference TRBV5-1 and TRBJ1-2, is KAGVTQTPRYLIKTRGQQVTLSCSPISGHRSVSWYQQTPGQGLQFLFEYFSETQRNKGNFPGRFSGRQFSNSRSEMNVSTLELGDSALYLCASSLGGGKIVGNGYTFGSGTRLTVV.

J is TRBJ1-3 and V is TRBV6-5, with 8 bases aligning to TRBD1. Germline V gives CDR1 MNHEY, CDR2 SVGAGI. The CDR3 runs to 14 residues. Trimming took 6 bases from V and 7 from J; bases not matched to a gene: 8. The CDR3 is CASRTDRVANTIYF. In DNA form, the CDR3 reads TGTGCCAGCAGAACGGACAGGGTGGCGAACACCATATATTTT.

This clone was observed a single time. This chain connects TRBV28 to TRBJ1-1, with D hard to call. Germline lookup yields CDR1 MDHEN and CDR2 SYDVKM. The CDR3 sequence is 14 residues long. V lost 5 bases and J lost 3, with 13 bases in between. The CDR3 DNA sequence: TGTGCCAGCAGTGAACACACCCGATACACTGAAGCTTTCTTT. Protein sequence: CASSEHTRYTEAFF. The full variable domain, rest sourced from reference TRBV28 and TRBJ1-1, is DVKVTQSSRYLVKRTGEKVFLECVQDMDHENMFWYRQDPGLGLRLIYFSYDVKMKEKGDIPEGYSVSREKKERFSLILESASTNQTSMYLCASSEHTRYTEAFFGQGTRLTVV.

The chain uses TRBV5-1 and TRBJ1-4; no definite D call. Germline CDR1 SGHRS, CDR2 YFSETQ. V lost 0 bases and J lost 5, with 17 bases in between. The CDR3 has 17 amino acids. CDR3 protein: CASSLVEFSRMNEKLFF. The CDR3 bases are TGCGCCAGCAGCTTGGTCGAGTTCTCCAGGATGAATGAAAAACTGTTTTTT. Together with reference TRBV5-1 and TRBJ1-4, the CDR3 gives the full variable domain: KAGVTQTPRYLIKTRGQQVTLSCSPISGHRSVSWYQQTPGQGLQFLFEYFSETQRNKGNFPGRFSGRQFSNSRSEMNVSTLELGDSALYLCASSLVEFSRMNEKLFFGSGTQLSVL.

This rearrangement joins TRBV2 to TRBJ2-1; unclear D gene. Trimming shortened V by 0 bases and J by 7 bases, and 7 bases separated the two germline ends. This CDR3 region has 13 residues. Germline V CDR1 and CDR2: SNHLY, FYNNEI. CDR3 nucleotide sequence: TGTGCCAGCAGTGAAGCGCGTAGTAATGAGCAGTTCTTC. Translation: CASSEARSNEQFF.

The chain has TRBV4-3 and TRBJ1-4, with 8 nucleotides matching TRBD1. The CDR3 runs to 14 residues. Germline assignment: CDR1 LGHNA and CDR2 YSLEER. V dropped 2 bases and J dropped 10; count of bases not matched to a gene: 6. In nucleotides, the CDR3 is TGCGCCAGCAGCCAATACGGACAGGGTGGAAAACTGTTTTTT. Its translation is CASSQYGQGGKLFF.